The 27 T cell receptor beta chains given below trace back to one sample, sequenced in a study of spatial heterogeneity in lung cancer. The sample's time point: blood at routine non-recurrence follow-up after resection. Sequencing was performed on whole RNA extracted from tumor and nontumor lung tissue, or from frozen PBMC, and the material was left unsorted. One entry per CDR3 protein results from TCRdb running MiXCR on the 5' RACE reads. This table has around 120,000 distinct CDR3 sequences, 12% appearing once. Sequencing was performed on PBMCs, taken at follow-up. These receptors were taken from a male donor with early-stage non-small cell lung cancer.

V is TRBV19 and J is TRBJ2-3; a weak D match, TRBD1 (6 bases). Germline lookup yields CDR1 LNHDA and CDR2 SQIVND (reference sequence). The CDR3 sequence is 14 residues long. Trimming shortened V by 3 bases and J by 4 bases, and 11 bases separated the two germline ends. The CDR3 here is CASSIPGVPDTQYF. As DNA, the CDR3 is TGTGCCAGTAGTATTCCAGGGGTCCCAGATACGCAGTATTTT.

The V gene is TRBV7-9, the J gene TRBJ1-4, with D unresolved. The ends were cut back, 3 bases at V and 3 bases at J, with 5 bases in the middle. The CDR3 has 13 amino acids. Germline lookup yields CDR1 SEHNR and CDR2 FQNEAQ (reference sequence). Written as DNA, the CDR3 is TGTGCCAGCAGCTTCGGGGCTAATGAAAAACTGTTTTTT. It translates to CASSFGANEKLFF.

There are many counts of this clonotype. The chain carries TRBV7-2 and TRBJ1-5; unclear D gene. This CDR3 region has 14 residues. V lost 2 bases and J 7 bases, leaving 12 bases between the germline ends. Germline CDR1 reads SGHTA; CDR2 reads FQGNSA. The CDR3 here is CASSLSRTGQPQHF. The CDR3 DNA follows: TGTGCCAGCAGCTTATCGAGGACGGGACAGCCCCAGCATTTT.

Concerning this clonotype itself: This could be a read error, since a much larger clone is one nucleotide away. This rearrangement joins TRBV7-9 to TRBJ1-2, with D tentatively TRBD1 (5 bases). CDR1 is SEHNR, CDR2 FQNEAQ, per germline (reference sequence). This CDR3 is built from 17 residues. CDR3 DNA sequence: TGTGCCAGCAGCGTGACAGAAGGCCCCAATATAAACTTTGGCTACACCTTC. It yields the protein CASSVTEGPNINFGYTF. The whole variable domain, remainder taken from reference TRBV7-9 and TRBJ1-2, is DTGVSQNPRHKITKRGQNVTFRCDPISEHNRLYWYRQTLGQGPEFLTYFQNEAQLEKSRLLSDRFSAERPKGSFSTLEIQRTEQGDSAMYLCASSVTEGPNINFGYTFGSGTRLTVV.

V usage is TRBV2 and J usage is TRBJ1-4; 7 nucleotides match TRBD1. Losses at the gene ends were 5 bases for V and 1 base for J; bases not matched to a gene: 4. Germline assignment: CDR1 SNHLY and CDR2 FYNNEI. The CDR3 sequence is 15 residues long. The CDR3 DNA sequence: TGTGCCAGCAGTTTAAACAGGGGAACTAATGAAAAACTGTTTTTT. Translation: CASSLNRGTNEKLFF.

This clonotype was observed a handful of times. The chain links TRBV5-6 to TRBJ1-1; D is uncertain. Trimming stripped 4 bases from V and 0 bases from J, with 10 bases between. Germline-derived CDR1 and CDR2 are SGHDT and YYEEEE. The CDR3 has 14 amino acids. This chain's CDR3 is CASSESPMNTEAFF. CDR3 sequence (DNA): TGTGCCAGCAGCGAAAGCCCGATGAACACTGAAGCTTTCTTT.

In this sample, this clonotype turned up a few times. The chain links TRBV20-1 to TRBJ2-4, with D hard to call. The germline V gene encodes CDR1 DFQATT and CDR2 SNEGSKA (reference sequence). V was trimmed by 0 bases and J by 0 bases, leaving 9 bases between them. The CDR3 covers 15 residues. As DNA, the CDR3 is TGCAGTGCTAGAGATGGGATAGTAGCCAAAAACATTCAGTACTTC. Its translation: CSARDGIVAKNIQYF.

The CDR3, as DNA: TGTGCCAGCAGCTCATCAGCCGGGACTAGCGGCACAGATACGCAGTATTTT. This encodes CASSSSAGTSGTDTQYF. The chain links TRBV5-4 to TRBJ2-3; the match to TRBD2 covers 10 bases. Germline V gene sequence: CDR1 SGHNT, CDR2 YYREEE (reference sequence). The CDR3 has 17 amino acids. After removal of 3 bases from V and 1 base from J, the junction contained 8 bases not matched to a gene.

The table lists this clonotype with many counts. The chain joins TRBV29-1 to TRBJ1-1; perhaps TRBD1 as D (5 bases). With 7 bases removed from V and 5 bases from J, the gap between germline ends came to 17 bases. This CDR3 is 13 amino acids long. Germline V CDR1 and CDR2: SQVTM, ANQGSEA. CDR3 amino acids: CSGNFDRRTEAFF. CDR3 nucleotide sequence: TGCAGCGGGAACTTCGACAGAAGGACTGAAGCTTTCTTT. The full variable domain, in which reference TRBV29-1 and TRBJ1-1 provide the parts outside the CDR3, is SAVISQKPSRDICQRGTSLTIQCQVDSQVTMMFWYRQQPGQSLTLIATANQGSEATYESGFVIDKFPISRPNLTFSTLTVSNMSPEDSSIYLCSGNFDRRTEAFFGQGTRLTVV.

This CDR3 is CASSLAFSGGKETQYF. Written as DNA, the CDR3 is TGCGCCAGCAGCTTGGCCTTTAGCGGGGGGAAAGAGACCCAGTACTTC. V is TRBV5-1 and J is TRBJ2-5; 10 bases map to TRBD2. CDR3 length: 16 residues. Germline lookup yields CDR1 SGHRS and CDR2 YFSETQ. V trimming: 0 bases; J trimming: 3 bases; junction bases outside the gene matches: 5.

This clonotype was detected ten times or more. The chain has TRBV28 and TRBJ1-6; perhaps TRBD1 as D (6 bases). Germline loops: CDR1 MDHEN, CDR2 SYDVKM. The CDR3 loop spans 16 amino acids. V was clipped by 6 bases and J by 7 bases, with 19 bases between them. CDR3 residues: CASSLINGGANSPLHF. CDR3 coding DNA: TGTGCCAGCAGCTTAATTAACGGGGGCGCGAATTCACCCCTCCACTTT.

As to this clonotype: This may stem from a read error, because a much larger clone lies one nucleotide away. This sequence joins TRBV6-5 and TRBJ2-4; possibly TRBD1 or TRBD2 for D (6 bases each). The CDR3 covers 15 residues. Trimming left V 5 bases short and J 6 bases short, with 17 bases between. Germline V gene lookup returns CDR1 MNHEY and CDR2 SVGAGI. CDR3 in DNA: TGTGCCAGCAGTCCCTGGGGGGCCGCCCCAAACATTCAGTACTTC. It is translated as CASSPWGAAPNIQYF.

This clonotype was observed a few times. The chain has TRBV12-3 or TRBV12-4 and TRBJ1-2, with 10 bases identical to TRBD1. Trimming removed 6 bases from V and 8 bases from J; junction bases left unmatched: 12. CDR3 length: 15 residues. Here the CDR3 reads CASRLPGQGYGGYTF. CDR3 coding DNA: TGTGCCAGCAGGCTCCCGGGACAGGGGTACGGGGGCTACACCTTC.

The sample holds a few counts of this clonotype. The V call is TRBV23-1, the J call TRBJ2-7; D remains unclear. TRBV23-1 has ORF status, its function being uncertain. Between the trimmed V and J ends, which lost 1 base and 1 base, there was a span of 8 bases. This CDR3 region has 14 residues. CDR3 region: CASSQCHRSYEQYF. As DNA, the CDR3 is TGCGCCAGCAGTCAATGCCACAGATCCTACGAGCAGTACTTC.

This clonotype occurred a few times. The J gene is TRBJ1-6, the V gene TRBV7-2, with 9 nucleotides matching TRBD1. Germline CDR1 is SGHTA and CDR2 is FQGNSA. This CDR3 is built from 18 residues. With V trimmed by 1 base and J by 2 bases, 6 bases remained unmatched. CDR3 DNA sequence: TGTGCCAGCAGCTTAGTACAGGGGGCATTAACCTATAATTCACCCCTCCACTTT. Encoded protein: CASSLVQGALTYNSPLHF.

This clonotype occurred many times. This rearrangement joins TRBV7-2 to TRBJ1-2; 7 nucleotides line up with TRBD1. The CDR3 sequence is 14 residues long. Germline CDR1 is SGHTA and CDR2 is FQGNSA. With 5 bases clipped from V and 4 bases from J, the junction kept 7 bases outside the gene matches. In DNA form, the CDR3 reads TGTGCCAGCAGCCCACAGGGGATTCTCTATGGCTACACCTTC. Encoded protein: CASSPQGILYGYTF. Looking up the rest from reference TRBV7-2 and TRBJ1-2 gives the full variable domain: GAGVSQSPSNKVTEKGKDVELRCDPISGHTALYWYRQSLGQGLEFLIYFQGNSAPDKSGLPSDRFSAERTGGSVSTLTIQRTQQEDSAVYLCASSPQGILYGYTFGSGTRLTVV.

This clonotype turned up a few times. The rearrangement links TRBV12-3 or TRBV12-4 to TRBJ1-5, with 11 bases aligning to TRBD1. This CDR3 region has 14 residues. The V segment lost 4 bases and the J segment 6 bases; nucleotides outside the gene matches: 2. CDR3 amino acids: CASSSDRGLQPQHF. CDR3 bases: TGTGCCAGCAGTTCGGACAGGGGGCTTCAGCCCCAGCATTTT.

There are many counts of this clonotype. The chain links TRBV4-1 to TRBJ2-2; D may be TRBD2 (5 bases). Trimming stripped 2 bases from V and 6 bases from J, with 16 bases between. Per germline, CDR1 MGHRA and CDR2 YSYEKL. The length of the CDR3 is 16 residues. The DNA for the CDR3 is TGCGCCAGCAGCCAACCTACTTGGAGGCCTGCCGGGGAGCTGTTTTTT. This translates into CASSQPTWRPAGELFF.

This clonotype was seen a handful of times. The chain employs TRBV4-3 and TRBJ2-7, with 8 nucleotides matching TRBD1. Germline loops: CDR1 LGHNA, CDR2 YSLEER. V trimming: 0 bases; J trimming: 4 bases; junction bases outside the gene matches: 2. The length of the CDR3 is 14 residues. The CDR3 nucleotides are TGCGCCAGCAGCCAAGAGCACAGGGGGTACGAGCAGTACTTC. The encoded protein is CASSQEHRGYEQYF.

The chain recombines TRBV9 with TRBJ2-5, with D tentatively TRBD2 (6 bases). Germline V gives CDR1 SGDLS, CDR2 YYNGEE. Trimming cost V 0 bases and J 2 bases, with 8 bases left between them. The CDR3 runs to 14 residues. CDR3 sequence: CASSVAGVQETQYF. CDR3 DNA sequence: TGTGCCAGCAGCGTAGCGGGAGTTCAAGAGACCCAGTACTTC.

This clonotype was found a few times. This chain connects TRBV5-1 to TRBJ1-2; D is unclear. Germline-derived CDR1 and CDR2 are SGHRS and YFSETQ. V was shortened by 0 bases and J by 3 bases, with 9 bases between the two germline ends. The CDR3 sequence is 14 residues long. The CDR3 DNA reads TGCGCCAGCAGCTTGGACAGAGTCTACTATGGCTACACCTTC. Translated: CASSLDRVYYGYTF.

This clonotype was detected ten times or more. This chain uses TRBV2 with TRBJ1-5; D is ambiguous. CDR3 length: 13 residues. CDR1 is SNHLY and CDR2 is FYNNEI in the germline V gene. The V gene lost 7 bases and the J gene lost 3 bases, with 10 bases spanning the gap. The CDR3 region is CASKWADNQPQHF. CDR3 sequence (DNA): TGTGCCAGCAAATGGGCCGACAATCAGCCCCAGCATTTT.

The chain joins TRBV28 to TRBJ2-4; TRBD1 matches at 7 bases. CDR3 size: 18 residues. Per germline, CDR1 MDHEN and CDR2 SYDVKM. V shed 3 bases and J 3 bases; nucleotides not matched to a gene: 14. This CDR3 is CASSFPPFSWDSKNIQYF. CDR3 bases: TGTGCCAGCAGTTTTCCCCCTTTCTCCTGGGACAGCAAAAACATTCAGTACTTC.

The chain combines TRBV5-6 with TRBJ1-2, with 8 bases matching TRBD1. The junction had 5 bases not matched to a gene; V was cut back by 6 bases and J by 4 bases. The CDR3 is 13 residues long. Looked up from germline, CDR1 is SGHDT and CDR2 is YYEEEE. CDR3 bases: TGTGCCAGCATTCCGCAGGGGGCCTATGGCTACACCTTC. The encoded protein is CASIPQGAYGYTF.

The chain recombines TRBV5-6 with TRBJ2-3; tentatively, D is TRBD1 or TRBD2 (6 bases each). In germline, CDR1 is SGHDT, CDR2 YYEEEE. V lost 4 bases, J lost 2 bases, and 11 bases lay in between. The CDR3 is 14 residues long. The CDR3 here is CASSAGQATDTQYF. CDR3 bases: TGTGCCAGCAGCGCGGGACAAGCCACAGATACGCAGTATTTT.

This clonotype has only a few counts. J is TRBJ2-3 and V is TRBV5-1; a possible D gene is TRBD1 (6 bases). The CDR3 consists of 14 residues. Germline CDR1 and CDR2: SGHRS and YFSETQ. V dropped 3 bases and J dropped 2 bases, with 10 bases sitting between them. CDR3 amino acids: CASSWDTLTDTQYF. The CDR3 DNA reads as TGCGCCAGCAGCTGGGACACCCTCACAGATACGCAGTATTTT.

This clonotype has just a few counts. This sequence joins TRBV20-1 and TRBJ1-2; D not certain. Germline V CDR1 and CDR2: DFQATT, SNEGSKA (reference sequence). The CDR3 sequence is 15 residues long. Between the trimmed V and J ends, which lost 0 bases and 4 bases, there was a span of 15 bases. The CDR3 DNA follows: TGCAGTGCTAGAGACCCCCTTCATTCTTTCTATGGCTACACCTTC. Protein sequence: CSARDPLHSFYGYTF.